This T cell receptor (beta chain) stems from a study of T-cell memory formation after mild COVID-19. Constant-segment primers and 5'RACE yielded cDNA libraries for TCR alpha and TCR beta, each carrying sample barcodes and UMIs. Using its own MiXCR run on the 5' RACE reads, TCRdb lists one record per CDR3 protein. The sample holds more than 450,000 distinct CDR3 sequences, 18% seen once. The CDR3 sequence is 15 residues long. V lost 6 bases, J lost 8 bases, and 12 bases stayed unmatched. The germline V gene has CDR1 MRHNA and CDR2 SNTAGT. This sequence joins TRBV6-4 and TRBJ2-1, with TRBD2 identical over 8 bases. The sequenced sample was PBMCs or a T cell subset sorted from them (not recorded which). This sequence originates from an adult woman who had mild COVID-19 (a few samples of this study predate the infection). Cell type and time point are not known. CDR3 sequence (DNA): TGTGCCAGCAGCGACGGCTCTAGCGGGTCGGATGAGCAGTTCTTC. Translating it yields CASSDGSSGSDEQFF.